The 16 T cell receptor beta chains reported below all come from one sample, sequenced in a study of cytomegalovirus exposure and HLA in healthy donors. 13 Jbeta primers and 60 Vbeta primers were used for the PCR. Assay used: immunoSEQ multiplex PCR; TCRdb lists only in-frame clones, some missing. The table records approximately 160,000 clones, 68% of them present only once. Sequenced material: PBMCs. Receptor source: a woman aged 18-30 years in good health and CMV-seropositive.

V usage is TRBV21-1 and J usage is TRBJ2-1; the D segment call TRBD2 is taken from the table without a DNA check. TRBV21-1 is a pseudogene. The CDR3 is 16 residues long. The CDR3 loop is CASSAGGTRGNNEQFF. CDR3 sequence (DNA): TGTGCCAGCTCTGCGGGGGGGACTAGGGGGAACAATGAGCAGTTCTTC.

The chain has TRBV23-1 and TRBJ2-1; TRBD2 might be the D (7 bases). TRBV23-1 is sorted into the ORF group, with uncertain function. The V and J ends lost 3 bases and 3 bases respectively, with 27 bases between them. This CDR3 has 20 amino acids. CDR3 bases: TGCGCCAGCAGTCATCATGCCCAGAGGGGGGGCCGATACGACTACAATGAGCAGTTCTTC. Translating gives CASSHHAQRGGRYDYNEQFF.

V gene TRBV4-1 combines with J gene TRBJ1-3, with TRBD1 identical over 8 bases. Germline V gene sequence: CDR1 MGHRA, CDR2 YSYEKL. The CDR3 is made up of 16 amino acids. The J segment lost 3 bases and the V segment lost 4 bases, leaving 8 bases of the junction unmatched. Here the CDR3 reads CASSRTDRGNGNTIYF. The CDR3 DNA is TGCGCCAGCAGCCGCACCGACAGGGGAAATGGAAACACCATATATTTT.

V is TRBV10-1 and J is TRBJ2-3, with 7 bases identical to TRBD2. The CDR3 length is 16 residues. Germline V CDR1 and CDR2: WNHNN, SYGVQD (reference sequence). Germline trimming cut 2 bases from V and 1 base from J; bases unmatched to any gene: 6. In nucleotides, the CDR3 is TGCGCCAGCAGTGAGGTACGGGAGGATCGCACAGATACGCAGTATTTT. The encoded protein is CASSEVREDRTDTQYF.

In this sample, this clone turned up a few times. The chain is built from TRBV5-1 and TRBJ2-2; D may be TRBD2 (5 bases). V was pared by 2 bases and J by 8 bases, with 16 bases between. CDR1 and CDR2 from the germline V gene are SGHRS and YFSETQ. There are 15 residues in the CDR3. CDR3 loop: CASSLDGPVAGELFF. In nucleotides, the CDR3 is TGCGCCAGCAGCTTAGACGGTCCGGTAGCGGGGGAGCTGTTTTTT.

In its sample, this clone was seen a few times. This sequence joins TRBV28 and TRBJ2-1; 8 bases are shared with TRBD2. The germline CDR1 and CDR2 sequences are MDHEN and SYDVKM. V was clipped by 5 bases and J by 4 bases; unmatched bases: 22. This CDR3 has 20 residues. Here the CDR3 DNA reads TGTGCCAGCAGTCGGACGGCGGTTCGAGTGCGGACTAGCCCTTACAATGAGCAGTTCTTC. Encoded protein: CASSRTAVRVRTSPYNEQFF. The full variable domain, completed using reference TRBV28 and TRBJ2-1, is DVKVTQSSRYLVKRTGEKVFLECVQDMDHENMFWYRQDPGLGLRLIYFSYDVKMKEKGDIPEGYSVSREKKERFSLILESASTNQTSMYLCASSRTAVRVRTSPYNEQFFGPGTRLTVL.

The DNA for the CDR3 is TGTGCCAGCAAAAAAGGAAGGACAGGCTCTGGGGAGACCCAGTACTTC. It encodes CASKKGRTGSGETQYF. The J gene is TRBJ2-5, the V gene TRBV2, with TRBD1 identical over 7 bases. J was trimmed by 5 bases and V by 7 bases; bases with no gene match: 16. The V gene's germline CDR1 is SNHLY and CDR2 FYNNEI. There are 16 residues in the CDR3.

This clone was seen only once. Here the CDR3 reads CAISESLAGGLIGTDTQYF. For the CDR3, the DNA is TGTGCCATCAGTGAGTCCCTAGCGGGGGGCTTGATTGGCACAGATACGCAGTATTTT. The genes are TRBV10-3 and TRBJ2-3, with TRBD2 identical over 11 bases. J gave up 1 base and V 0 bases, and 9 bases lay outside the gene matches. The length of the CDR3 is 19 residues. In germline, CDR1 is ENHRY, CDR2 SYGVKD.

The sample holds a few counts of this clone. The genes are TRBV7-3 and TRBJ2-1, with 7 bases identical to TRBD2. This CDR3 spans 14 amino acids. CDR1 is SGHTA, CDR2 FQGTGA, per germline. The trim removed 5 bases at V and 8 bases at J, leaving 9 bases unmatched. The CDR3 region has the DNA TGTGCCAGCAGCCCGGGGCGGGAGTATGATGAGCAGTTCTTC. This encodes CASSPGREYDEQFF.

In this sample, this clone turned up a few times. This chain links TRBV9 with TRBJ2-1; 8 bases line up with TRBD2. V dropped 3 bases and J dropped 5; count of bases not matched to a gene: 1. This CDR3 has 13 residues. CDR1 and CDR2 (germline): SGDLS, YYNGEE. The chain's CDR3 is CASSAGGNNEQFF. The CDR3 DNA reads as TGTGCCAGCAGCGCGGGGGGGAACAATGAGCAGTTCTTC.

In this sample, this clone turned up a few times. V gene TRBV5-4 combines with J gene TRBJ2-1, with TRBD1 as a possible D gene (6 bases). The CDR3 has 15 amino acids. V shed 10 bases and J shed 8 bases, with 25 bases lying between them. CDR1 and CDR2 (germline): SGHNT, YYREEE (reference sequence). For the CDR3, the DNA is TGTGCCGTACCTACAGGGTGGCCCCTTTACCATGAGCAGTTCTTC. It encodes CAVPTGWPLYHEQFF.

The chain uses TRBV4-2 and TRBJ2-1, with no clear D. Germline V gene data show CDR1 as LGHNA and CDR2 as YNFKEQ. Trimming removed 4 bases at V and 8 bases at J, with 12 bases between. The CDR3 has 13 residues. CDR3 coding DNA: TGTGCCAGCAGCCGCCAACCCGCAGATGAGCAGTTCTTC. Translated, it gives CASSRQPADEQFF.

The V and J genes are TRBV29-1 and TRBJ1-1, with D possibly TRBD1 on 6 matching bases. CDR1 and CDR2 (germline): SQVTM, ANQGSEA. The V and J ends lost 6 bases and 4 bases respectively, with 12 bases between them. CDR3 length equals 12 residues. As DNA, the CDR3 is TGCAGCGTGGCGGCGGGGGCCACTGAAGCTTTCTTT. Amino acids: CSVAAGATEAFF.

About this clone: One end of the junction is discordant with germline, which a read error may explain. The genes are TRBV7-7 and TRBJ2-1; unclear D gene. The CDR3 covers 15 residues. CDR1 and CDR2 (germline): SSHAT, FNYEAQ (reference sequence). CDR3 sequence reads: CASSYDTAVYNEQFF. CDR3 bases: TGTGCTAGCAGCTACGACACCGCCGTCTACAATGAGCAGTTCTTC.

The CDR3 DNA is TGCGCCAGCAGCCAAGAGAATAGCGGGGGCCCGTCGGCCCAGTACTTC. This codes for CASSQENSGGPSAQYF. The rearrangement uses TRBV4-3 and TRBJ2-5; 9 bases are a match to TRBD2. Germline-derived CDR1 and CDR2 are LGHNA and YSLEER. Trimming at V came to 0 bases and at J to 9 bases, leaving 11 bases not matched to a gene. The CDR3 extends over 16 amino acids.

This chain's CDR3 is CAISEQKRGYTF. In DNA, the CDR3 is TGTGCCATCAGTGAACAGAAGAGAGGCTACACCTTC. J is TRBJ1-2 and V is TRBV10-3; no clear D. CDR1 is ENHRY and CDR2 is SYGVKD in the germline V gene. This CDR3 contains 12 residues. Trimming stripped 3 bases from V and 8 bases from J, with 10 bases between.